This T cell receptor beta chain comes out of a study of T cells in Graves' hyperthyroidism and ophthalmopathy. Findings and caveats of the study: Blood also contained most expanded thyroid clonotypes above 0.001.

This clonotype appeared a few times. Its matching antigen is unknown. Investigators excluded patients with uncontrolled infection, other autoimmune disease, pregnancy or lactation. CDR1 and CDR2 from the germline V gene are SEHNR and FQNEAQ (reference sequence). This CDR3 spans 14 amino acids. Deletions cut 2 bases from V and 8 bases from J, with 15 bases between. RNA transcripts gave rise to amplified TCR beta CDR3 regions. The study used the HTBI primer set for a first-round RT-PCR of the TCR CDR3. Via MiXCR, TCRdb re-called the multiplex PCR reads, giving one row per CDR3 protein. The table lists under 750,000 distinct CDR3 sequences, over 15% of them singletons.

The chain combines TRBV7-9 with TRBJ1-2; D unresolved. This sequence was found in a woman between 45 and 65 years old with Graves' hyperthyroidism that later progressed to Graves' ophthalmopathy. The sequenced material came from blood. CDR3 residues: CASSLPGRAVGYTF. The CDR3 region has the DNA TGTGCCAGCAGCTTACCGGGGAGAGCGGTAGGCTACACCTTC.